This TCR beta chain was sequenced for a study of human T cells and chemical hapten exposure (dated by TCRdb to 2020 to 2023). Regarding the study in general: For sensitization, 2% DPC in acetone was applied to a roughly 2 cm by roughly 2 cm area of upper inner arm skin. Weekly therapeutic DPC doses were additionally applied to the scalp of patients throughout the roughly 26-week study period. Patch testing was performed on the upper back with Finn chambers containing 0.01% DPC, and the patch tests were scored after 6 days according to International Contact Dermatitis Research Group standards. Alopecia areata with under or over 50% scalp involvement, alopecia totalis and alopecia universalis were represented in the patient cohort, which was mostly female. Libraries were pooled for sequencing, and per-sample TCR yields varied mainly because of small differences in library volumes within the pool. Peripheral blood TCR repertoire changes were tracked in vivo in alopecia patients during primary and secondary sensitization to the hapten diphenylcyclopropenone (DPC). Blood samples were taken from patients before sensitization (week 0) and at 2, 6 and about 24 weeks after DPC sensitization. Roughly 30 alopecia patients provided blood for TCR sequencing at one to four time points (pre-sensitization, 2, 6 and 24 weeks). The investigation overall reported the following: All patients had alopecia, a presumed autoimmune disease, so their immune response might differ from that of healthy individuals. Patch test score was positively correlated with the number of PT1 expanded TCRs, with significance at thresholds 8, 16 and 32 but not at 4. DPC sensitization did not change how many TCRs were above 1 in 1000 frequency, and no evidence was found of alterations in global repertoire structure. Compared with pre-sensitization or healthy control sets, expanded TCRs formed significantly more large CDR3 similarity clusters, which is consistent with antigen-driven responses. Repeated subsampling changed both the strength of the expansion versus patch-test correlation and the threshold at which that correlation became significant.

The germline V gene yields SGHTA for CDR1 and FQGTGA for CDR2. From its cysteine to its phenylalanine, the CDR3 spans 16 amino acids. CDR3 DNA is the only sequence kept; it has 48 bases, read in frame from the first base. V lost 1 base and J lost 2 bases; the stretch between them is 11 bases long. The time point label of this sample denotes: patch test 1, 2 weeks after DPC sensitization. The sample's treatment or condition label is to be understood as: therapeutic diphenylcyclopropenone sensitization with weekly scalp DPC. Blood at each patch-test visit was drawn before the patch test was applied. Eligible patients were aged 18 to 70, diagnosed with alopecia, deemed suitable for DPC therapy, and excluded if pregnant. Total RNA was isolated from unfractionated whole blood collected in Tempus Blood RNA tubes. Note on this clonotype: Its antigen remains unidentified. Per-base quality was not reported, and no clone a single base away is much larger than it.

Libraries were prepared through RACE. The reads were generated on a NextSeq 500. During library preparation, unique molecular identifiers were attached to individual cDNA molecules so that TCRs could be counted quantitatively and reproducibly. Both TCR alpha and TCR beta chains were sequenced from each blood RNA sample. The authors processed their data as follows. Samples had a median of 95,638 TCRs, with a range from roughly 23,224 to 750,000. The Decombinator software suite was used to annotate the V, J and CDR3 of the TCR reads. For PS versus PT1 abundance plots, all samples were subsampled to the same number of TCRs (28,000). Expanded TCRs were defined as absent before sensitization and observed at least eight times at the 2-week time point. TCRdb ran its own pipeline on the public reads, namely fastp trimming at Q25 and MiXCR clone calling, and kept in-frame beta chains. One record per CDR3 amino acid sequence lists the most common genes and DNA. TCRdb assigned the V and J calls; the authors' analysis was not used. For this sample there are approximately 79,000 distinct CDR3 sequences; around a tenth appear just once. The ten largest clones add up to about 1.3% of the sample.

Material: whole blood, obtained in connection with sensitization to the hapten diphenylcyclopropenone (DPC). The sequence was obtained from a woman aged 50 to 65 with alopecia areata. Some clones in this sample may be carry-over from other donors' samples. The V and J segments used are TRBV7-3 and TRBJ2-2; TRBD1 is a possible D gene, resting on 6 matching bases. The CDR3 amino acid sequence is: CASSLRGRKNTGELFF. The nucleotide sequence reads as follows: TGTGCCAGCAGCTTAAGGGGGCGGAAAAACACCGGGGAGCTGTTTTTT.